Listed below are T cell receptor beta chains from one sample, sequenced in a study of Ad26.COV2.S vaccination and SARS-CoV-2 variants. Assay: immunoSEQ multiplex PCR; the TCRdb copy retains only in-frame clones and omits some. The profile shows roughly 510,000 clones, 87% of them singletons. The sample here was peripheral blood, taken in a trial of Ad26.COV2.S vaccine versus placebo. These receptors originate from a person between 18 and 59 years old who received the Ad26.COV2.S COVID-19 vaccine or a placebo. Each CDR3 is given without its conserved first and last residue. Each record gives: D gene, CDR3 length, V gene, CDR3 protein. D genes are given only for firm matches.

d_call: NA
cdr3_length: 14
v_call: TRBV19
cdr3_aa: ASSIAGGGPYNEQF

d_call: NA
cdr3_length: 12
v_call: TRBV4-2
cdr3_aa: ARSSGRFFYEQY

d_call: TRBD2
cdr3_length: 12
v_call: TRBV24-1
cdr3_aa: ATSTSGSNYEQY

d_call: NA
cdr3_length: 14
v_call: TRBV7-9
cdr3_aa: ASRPGSPVGDYGYT

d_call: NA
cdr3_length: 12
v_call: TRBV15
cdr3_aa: ATSRVTSGYEQF

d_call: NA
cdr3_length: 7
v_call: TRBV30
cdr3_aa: AWRYTQY

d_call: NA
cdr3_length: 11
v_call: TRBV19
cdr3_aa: ASTPGAGYEQY

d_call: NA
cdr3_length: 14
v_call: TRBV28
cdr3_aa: ASSFEALASYNEQF

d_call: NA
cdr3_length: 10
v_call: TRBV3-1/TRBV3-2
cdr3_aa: ASSRVAGELF

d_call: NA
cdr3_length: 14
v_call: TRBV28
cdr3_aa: ASSPIGAGLSEKLF

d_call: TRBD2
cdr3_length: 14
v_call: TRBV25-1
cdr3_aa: ASSERASGSRGEQF

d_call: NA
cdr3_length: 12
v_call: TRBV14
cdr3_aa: ASSPGGWAAEAF

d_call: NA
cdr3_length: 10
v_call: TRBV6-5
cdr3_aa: ASSPSAGGYT

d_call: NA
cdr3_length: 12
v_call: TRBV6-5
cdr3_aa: ASRGRDRGTEAF

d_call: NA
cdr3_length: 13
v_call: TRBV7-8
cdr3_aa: ASSPEAVTIYGYT

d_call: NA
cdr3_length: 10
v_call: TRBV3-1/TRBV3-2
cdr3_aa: ASSQVSNEQF

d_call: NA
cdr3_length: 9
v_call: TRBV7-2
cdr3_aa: ASSLAGGYT

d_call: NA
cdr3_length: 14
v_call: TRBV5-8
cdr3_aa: ASSPIDGGKYNEQF

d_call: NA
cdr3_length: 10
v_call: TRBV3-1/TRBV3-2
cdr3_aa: ASTKSNQPQH

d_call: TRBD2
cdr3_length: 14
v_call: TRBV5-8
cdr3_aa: ASSSGLAGPTGELF

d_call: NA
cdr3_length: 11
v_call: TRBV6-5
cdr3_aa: ASSSMGNTEAF

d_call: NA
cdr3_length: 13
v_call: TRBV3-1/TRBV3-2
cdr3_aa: ASSQRSAFTNEQF

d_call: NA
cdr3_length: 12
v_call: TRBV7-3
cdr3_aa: ASSNSLGNGEQF

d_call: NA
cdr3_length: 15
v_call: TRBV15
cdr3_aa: ATSRTLTHRDPQPQH

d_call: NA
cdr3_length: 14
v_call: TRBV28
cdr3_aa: ASSSEGPTGANVLT

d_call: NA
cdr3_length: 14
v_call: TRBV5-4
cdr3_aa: ASSPGRRGGFYEQY

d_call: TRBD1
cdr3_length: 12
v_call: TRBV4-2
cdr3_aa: ASSTRTGPDTQY

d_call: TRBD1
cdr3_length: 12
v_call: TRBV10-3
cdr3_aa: AISEPLQGARAF

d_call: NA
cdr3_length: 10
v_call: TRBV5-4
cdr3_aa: ASSFATDTQY

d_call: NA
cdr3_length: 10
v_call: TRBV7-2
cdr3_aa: ASSLRTDTQY

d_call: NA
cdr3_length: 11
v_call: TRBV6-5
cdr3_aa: ASGGLRGNTIY

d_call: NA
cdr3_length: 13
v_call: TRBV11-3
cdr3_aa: ASSLGGTPGETQY

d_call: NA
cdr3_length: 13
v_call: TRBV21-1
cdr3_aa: ASSELGQGNTEAF

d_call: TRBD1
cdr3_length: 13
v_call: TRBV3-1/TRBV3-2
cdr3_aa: ASSLIGQGTEKLF

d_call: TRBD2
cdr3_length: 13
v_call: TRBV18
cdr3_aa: ASSPRVSGSNEQF

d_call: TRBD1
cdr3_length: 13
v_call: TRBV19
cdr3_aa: ASSLKGQGAYEQY

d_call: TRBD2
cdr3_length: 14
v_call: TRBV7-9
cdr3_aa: ASSPRTSGRTDTQY

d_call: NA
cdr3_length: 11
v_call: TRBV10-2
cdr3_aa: ASSGGTLYGYT

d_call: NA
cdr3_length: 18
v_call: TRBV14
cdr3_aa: ASSQDYLTALGPGGEKLF

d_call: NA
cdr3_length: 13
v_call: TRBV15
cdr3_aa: ATSRGEGSRNTIY

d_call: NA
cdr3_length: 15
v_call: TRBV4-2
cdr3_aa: ASSPRLGHGGNSPLH

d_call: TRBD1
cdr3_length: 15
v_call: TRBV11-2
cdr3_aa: ASSLDLSPGGNEKLF

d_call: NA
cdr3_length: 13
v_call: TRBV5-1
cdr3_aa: ASSVARGLNYGYT

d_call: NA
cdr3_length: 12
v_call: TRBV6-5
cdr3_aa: ASMRELMNTEAF

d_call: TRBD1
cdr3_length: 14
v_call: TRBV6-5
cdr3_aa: ASSYFGTGIPGELF

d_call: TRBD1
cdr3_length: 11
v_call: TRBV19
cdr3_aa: ASSGTGTSEQY